Below, 22 T cell receptor beta chains from the same sample are listed, as sequenced in a study of cytotoxic CD8 clonotypes in ibrutinib-treated CLL. The repertoire was sequenced with immunoSEQ multiplex PCR; TCRdb's copy has only in-frame clones and lacks some. The table includes about 120,000 clones, roughly 57% detected once. Sequenced material: PBMCs, taken after 24 months of ibrutinib treatment. All receptors derive from a human donor with chronic lymphocytic leukemia.

Remarks on this clone: The same CDR3 arises from other DNA sequences in this sample as well. The V gene is TRBV29-1, the J gene TRBJ2-6; D not resolved. Germline V CDR1 and CDR2: SQVTM, ANQGSEA. V gave up 1 base and J gave up 2 bases, with 3 bases separating them. The CDR3 runs 13 residues. CDR3 DNA: TGCAGCGTTGAAGTGGCTGGGGCCAACGTCCTGACTTTC. Translated: CSVEVAGANVLTF.

V and J are TRBV5-5 and TRBJ2-7; weak D call: TRBD2 (6 bases). Germline CDR1 SGHKS, CDR2 YYEKEE (reference sequence). The CDR3 contains 17 residues. Trimming removed 0 bases from V and 0 bases from J, with 16 bases in between. CDR3 DNA sequence: TGTGCCAGCAGCTTGGCTGCGGGACTTACCATCTCCTACGAGCAGTACTTC. Protein sequence: CASSLAAGLTISYEQYF.

J is TRBJ2-1 and V is TRBV19; 7 bases map to TRBD1. The V segment lost 6 bases and the J segment 0 bases; nucleotides outside the gene matches: 5. CDR1 is LNHDA, CDR2 SQIVND, per germline (reference sequence). The CDR3 consists of 15 residues. The CDR3 DNA is TGTGCCAGTAGCCCAGGGGACAGCTCCTACAATGAGCAGTTCTTC. Its protein product is CASSPGDSSYNEQFF.

This clone was counted a few times. This chain links TRBV27 with TRBJ2-5, with a weak D call TRBD2 (5 bases). CDR3 length: 18 amino acids. In germline, CDR1 is MNHEY, CDR2 SMNVEV (reference sequence). The ends were cut back, 4 bases at V and 1 base at J, with 22 bases in the middle. The CDR3 loop is CASSSYPSRTGSQETQYF. The CDR3, as DNA: TGTGCCAGCAGTTCCTACCCGTCGCGGACGGGATCCCAAGAGACCCAGTACTTC.

The chain joins TRBV5-1 to TRBJ1-1, with D perhaps matching TRBD1 (5 bases). Germline CDR1 reads SGHRS; CDR2 reads YFSETQ. The V and J ends lost 2 bases and 3 bases respectively, with 11 bases between them. The CDR3 extends over 14 amino acids. CDR3 protein: CASSFSLGDTEAFF. The CDR3 DNA follows: TGCGCCAGCAGCTTTAGTCTGGGGGACACTGAAGCTTTCTTT.

V is TRBV19 and J is TRBJ2-5; D may correspond to TRBD1 or TRBD2 (7 bases each). CDR3 length: 13 residues. Trimming took 5 bases from V and 4 from J, leaving 11 bases between them. Germline V gene data show CDR1 as LNHDA and CDR2 as SQIVND (reference sequence). CDR3 residues: CASSQGGRETQYF. The CDR3 nucleotides are TGTGCCAGTAGTCAGGGGGGGCGAGAGACCCAGTACTTC.

The genes are TRBV7-9 and TRBJ1-1; D not certain. Germline CDR1 SEHNR, CDR2 FQNEAQ (reference sequence). CDR3 length: 12 amino acids. The ends were cut back, 3 bases at V and 8 bases at J, with 10 bases in the middle. CDR3 nucleotide sequence: TGTGCCAGCAGCTTGGTGGCAGACGAAGCTTTCTTT. It specifies CASSLVADEAFF.

V and J are TRBV19 and TRBJ1-4, with TRBD1 as a possible D gene (6 bases). Per germline, CDR1 LNHDA and CDR2 SQIVND (reference sequence). This CDR3 spans 14 amino acids. Trimming took off 6 bases at V and 4 bases at J, with 12 bases between the two ends. The CDR3 DNA follows: TGTGCCAGTAGCATACAGGGTGGTAATGAAAAACTGTTTTTT. This encodes CASSIQGGNEKLFF.

For the CDR3, the DNA is TGTGCCAGCAGTGTAGGGGGCGGCAATCAGCCCCAGCATTTT. It yields the protein CASSVGGGNQPQHF. The chain links TRBV2 to TRBJ1-5, with 7 bases that match TRBD1. Germline V CDR1 and CDR2: SNHLY, FYNNEI. V was pared by 4 bases and J by 2 bases, with 2 bases of the junction left unmatched. The CDR3 consists of 14 residues.

On this clone: The sample carries other DNA sequences with the same CDR3. The chain employs TRBV14 and TRBJ2-7; D might be TRBD1 or TRBD2, each matching 5 bases. With 1 base removed from V and 6 bases from J, the gap between germline ends came to 10 bases. Germline V gives CDR1 SGHDN, CDR2 FVKESK. There are 13 residues in the CDR3. CDR3 sequence reads: CASSQGGVGEQYF. The CDR3 nucleotides read TGTGCCAGCAGCCAAGGAGGGGTCGGCGAGCAGTACTTC.

This chain joins TRBV18 and TRBJ1-2, with D tentatively TRBD1 (5 bases). V lost 4 bases and J 7 bases, leaving 16 bases between the germline ends. Per germline, CDR1 KGHSH and CDR2 LQKENI. The CDR3 spans 14 residues. The CDR3 loop reads CASSRSPDSAGYTF. For the CDR3, the DNA is TGTGCCAGCTCACGTTCGCCCGACAGCGCTGGCTACACCTTC.

V and J are TRBV6-4 and TRBJ2-1; no clear D gene. V was pared by 3 bases and J by 5 bases, with 11 bases between. The germline CDR1 and CDR2 sequences are MRHNA and SNTAGT. There are 14 residues in the CDR3. Here the CDR3 reads CASSEPARNNEQFF. CDR3 bases: TGTGCCAGCAGTGAGCCAGCGCGCAACAATGAGCAGTTCTTC.

This clone was seen only a few times. The rearrangement joins TRBV7-3 to TRBJ2-7; 10 bases are shared with TRBD1. The V gene's germline CDR1 is SGHTA and CDR2 FQGTGA. The trim removed 5 bases at V and 4 bases at J, leaving 5 bases unmatched. The CDR3 sequence is 14 residues long. CDR3 DNA: TGTGCCAGCAGCCCCTCGGGACAGGGGTACGAGCAGTACTTC. It yields the protein CASSPSGQGYEQYF. Drawing the rest from reference TRBV7-3 and TRBJ2-7, the complete variable domain is GAGVSQTPSNKVTEKGKYVELRCDPISGHTALYWYRQSLGQGPEFLIYFQGTGAADDSGLPNDRFFAVRPEGSVSTLKIQRTERGDSAVYLCASSPSGQGYEQYFGPGTRLTVT.

The V call is TRBV18, the J call TRBJ1-3, with 11 bases lining up with TRBD1. CDR3 length: 16 residues. CDR1 is KGHSH and CDR2 is LQKENI in the germline V gene. The trim removed 3 bases at V and 2 bases at J, leaving 3 bases unmatched. CDR3 in amino acids: CASSPPGQGAGNTIYF. CDR3 DNA sequence: TGTGCCAGCTCACCTCCGGGACAGGGGGCTGGAAACACCATATATTTT.

The genes are TRBV19 and TRBJ2-5; TRBD1 might be the D (5 bases). The CDR3 extends over 15 amino acids. Trimming pared 1 base from V and 1 base from J, leaving 10 bases between. Germline loops: CDR1 LNHDA, CDR2 SQIVND (reference sequence). CDR3 region: CASSIVAGRQETQYF. CDR3 DNA: TGTGCCAGTAGTATAGTCGCAGGGCGCCAAGAGACCCAGTACTTC.

A single count supports this clone. This sequence joins TRBV6-1 and TRBJ2-3, with D maybe TRBD2 (7 bases). The ends were cut back, 7 bases at V and 1 base at J, with 15 bases in the middle. The germline V gene encodes CDR1 MNHNS and CDR2 SASEGT. CDR3 length equals 15 residues. Here the CDR3 reads CASKDGGGGTDTQYF. The CDR3 region has the DNA TGTGCCAGCAAGGACGGCGGGGGCGGCACAGATACGCAGTATTTT.

This rearrangement joins TRBV7-3 to TRBJ2-5; D could derive from TRBD1 or TRBD2 (5 bases each). Germline V gene sequence: CDR1 SGHTA, CDR2 FQGTGA. This CDR3 is 15 amino acids long. Trimming cost V 8 bases and J 1 base, with 17 bases left between them. The DNA of the CDR3 is TGTGCCAGCGCAACGTCCGGGACCTCCCAAGAGACCCAGTACTTC. Its protein product is CASATSGTSQETQYF. Full variable domain (outside the CDR3, taken from reference TRBV7-3 and TRBJ2-5): GAGVSQTPSNKVTEKGKYVELRCDPISGHTALYWYRQSLGQGPEFLIYFQGTGAADDSGLPNDRFFAVRPEGSVSTLKIQRTERGDSAVYLCASATSGTSQETQYFGPGTRLLVL.

The CDR3, as DNA: TGTGCCAGTGGGGGGAACACCGGGGAGCTGTTTTTT. Amino acid sequence: CASGGNTGELFF. The J gene is TRBJ2-2, the V gene TRBV19, with D perhaps TRBD1 or TRBD2 (5 bases each). The germline gives CDR1 LNHDA, CDR2 SQIVND (reference sequence). This CDR3 has 12 residues. V lost 8 bases and J lost 1, with 5 bases in between.

The chain is built from TRBV5-6 and TRBJ2-4; weak D call: TRBD2 (5 bases). The V end lost 1 base, the J end lost 8 bases, and 13 bases lay between the germline ends. Germline V gene data show CDR1 as SGHDT and CDR2 as YYEEEE. This CDR3 has 14 amino acids. CDR3 in amino acids: CASSLWQAEDIQYF. The CDR3 nucleotides read TGTGCCAGCAGCTTGTGGCAGGCGGAGGACATTCAGTACTTC.

J is TRBJ2-3 and V is TRBV7-8, with D possibly being TRBD1 or TRBD2 (5 bases each). Germline CDR1 is SGHVS and CDR2 is FQNEAQ. This CDR3 region has 14 residues. V was pared by 5 bases and J by 3 bases, with 12 bases between. The CDR3 nucleotides are TGTGCCAGCAGCACCCGGGGCAAGACAGATACGCAGTATTTT. Residues: CASSTRGKTDTQYF.

The rearrangement links TRBV7-2 to TRBJ1-2, with D maybe TRBD1 (5 bases). This CDR3 is built from 14 residues. Germline V gene data show CDR1 as SGHTA and CDR2 as FQGNSA. The V end was cut by 5 bases, the J end by 4 bases, with 14 bases between. Written as DNA, the CDR3 is TGTGCCAGCAGCCCTCAGGGAGGGGCCTATGGCTACACCTTC. Translated: CASSPQGGAYGYTF.

This clone was observed at least ten times. Written as DNA, the CDR3 is TGTGCCACCAGCAGAGGACAGGAGGAACAGCCCCAGCATTTT. This sequence encodes CATSRGQEEQPQHF. This chain links TRBV15 with TRBJ1-5; possible D gene TRBD1, 6 bases. The CDR3 is 14 amino acids. Trimming took off 1 base at V and 7 bases at J, with 11 bases between the two ends. Germline CDR1 and CDR2: LNHNV and YYDKDF (reference sequence).